This entry features one T cell receptor (beta chain) sequence. This clonotype was counted a few times. Its antigen target is currently unknown. Base qualities are missing; no much larger clone stands one base away. This entry is derived from a study of blood T cells in healthy people across ages (dated by TCRdb to the mid-2010s). In terms of the full investigation: In model experiments, template switching captured roughly one uniquely barcoded TCR beta cDNA molecule for every two T cells. To track age-related changes in TCR beta repertoire diversity, the study relied on deep sequencing normalized with unique cDNA molecular identifiers. The donors were divided into four age groups: young (average approximately 17 years), middle-aged (roughly 40), aged (about 61) and long-lived (about 79). To avoid experimental bias, donors of different ages were randomly spread across the sequencing lanes. Using the same blood draw, the study looked at two additional independent replicas of 1 million unique cDNA reads for two donors, one aged 18 to 30 and the other aged 80 or older.

The donors were under 40 Caucasian individuals from Russia, aged roughly 6 to 100 years, who were systemically healthy. Each donor gave roughly 11 milliliters of peripheral blood, drawn into EDTA-treated Vacutainer tubes. Ficoll-Paque density-gradient centrifugation was used to isolate PBMCs, with at least 6 million per sample. Total RNA, at least 5 micrograms per sample, was extracted from PBMCs with Trizol reagent. For every donor, flow cytometry on a PBMC aliquot measured the percentage of naive CD45RAhigh/CD27high T cells. Receptor amplification or capture employed 5' RACE. TCRdb shows the sequencer as Illumina HiSeq 2500. A second PCR of roughly 6 to 12 cycles was performed with a sample-barcoded 5' primer and a J-beta primer mix. A unique molecular identifier was introduced onto each TCR beta cDNA molecule by a template-switch 5' adaptor carrying 12 random nucleotides. Each sample yielded at least 3 million CDR3-containing paired-end reads. First-strand cDNA was synthesized from all RNA with the Mint cDNA synthesis kit, primed by a TRBC-specific oligonucleotide. All cDNA was treated with uracil-DNA glycosylase and then went through a first 18-cycle PCR with the universal primers M1SS and BC2_uni_R. Under the source paper's analysis protocol: Each sample was normalized by randomly selecting 1 million high-quality reads, each carrying a distinct molecular identifier. Instead of being binned into consensus sequences, reads with shared molecular identifiers were discarded. MiTCR, run with a Q25 quality threshold and the strictest error-elimination algorithm, handled CDR3 identification, clonotype clustering and error correction. A nonparametric unseen species model with Euler transformation was used to estimate a lower bound on total TCR beta diversity. TCRdb reanalyzed the raw reads on its own, using fastp at Q25 for trimming and MiXCR for clone calling, and kept in-frame beta chains. Under each unique CDR3 protein, matching rows form one entry showing the most common genes and DNA. The V and J calls, along with clone size, are taken from TCRdb and not from the paper's own processing. In this sample the table shows some 1.4 million distinct CDR3 sequences, roughly 45% of which occur a single time. Of the sample, 6.5% to 10% falls within the top ten clones.

There are 20 amino acids in the CDR3, from cysteine to phenylalanine inclusive. Only the CDR3 portion is preserved as DNA: 60 bases, with reading frame beginning at the first base. Germline trimming: 8 bases from V, 2 bases from J; junction bases outside gene matches: 22. The germline V gene encodes CDR1 MNHEY and CDR2 SMNVEV (reference sequence). General study outcomes and caveats: Compared with the aged group, more naive CD4+ T cells, fewer expanded clones and increased TCR diversity were shown by the long-lived group, suggesting age selection. Estimates of total diversity from one million sequenced T cells were regarded as lower bounds and underestimates. Observed TCR beta diversity per million T cells fell roughly linearly with age, and a significant reduction was already apparent by age approximately 40. Donor CMV infection status was unknown, potentially confounding age-related changes in expanded clonotypes. Conclusive comparison of naive and antigen-experienced compartments was prevented by the profiling of bulk unsorted PBMCs. A strong correlation was found between observed TCR beta diversity and the percentage of naive T cells measured by flow cytometry.

This receptor was obtained from a woman aged 18-29 years in good health. The material sequenced was blood. This chain joins TRBV27 to TRBJ2-4; TRBD2 aligns with 9 central bases. The CDR3 in this case is CASPRRAVSGGYNSKNIQYF. The nucleotide sequence is given as TGTGCCAGCCCCCGGCGAGCGGTTAGCGGGGGTTATAATTCCAAAAACATTCAGTACTTC.